These T cell receptor beta chains were read from a single sample in a study of blood T cell repertoires in COVID-19. Repertoires were generated with immunoSEQ multiplex PCR, while TCRdb's copy carries only in-frame clones and drops some. The sample yields about 300,000 clones, around 89% seen once. The sample taken for sequencing was peripheral blood. Every receptor here comes from a woman between 50 and 59 years old with COVID-19, enrolled during active disease. Both conserved end residues are part of each CDR3. The order of the fields is V gene, J gene, clone size, D gene, CDR3 DNA, CDR3 protein. A D gene is named only where the DNA matches it firmly. Size is omitted from some rows. Given values are once, few, many or a class for expanded clones.

TRBV6-5,TRBJ2-7,.,.,TGTGCCAGCAGTTACTCGACAGGACTCTCCTACGAGCAGTACTTC,CASSYSTGLSYEQYF
TRBV10-1,TRBJ2-3,.,TRBD2,TGCGCCAGCAGTGAAACCGGGACTAGCGGAGGAGGTACGCAGTATTTT,CASSETGTSGGGTQYF
TRBV7-8,TRBJ2-1,.,.,TGTGCCAGCAGCTCCGGACTGAGCTCCTACAATGAGCAGTTCTTC,CASSSGLSSYNEQFF
TRBV7-9,TRBJ2-1,.,.,TGTGCCAGCAGCTTTTACGGCTACAATGAGCAGTTCTTC,CASSFYGYNEQFF
TRBV6-2/TRBV6-3,TRBJ2-7,.,.,TGTGCCAGCAGTTACCTACAGACCTACGAGCAGTACTTC,CASSYLQTYEQYF
TRBV27,TRBJ1-1,few,TRBD1,TGTGCCAGCAGCCTCACGTACAGGGGGCCGAAAGCTTTCTTT,CASSLTYRGPKAFF
TRBV5-1,TRBJ2-1,.,.,TGCGCCAGCAGCTTGGAATCCCCTAGCGATGAGCAGTTCTTC,CASSLESPSDEQFF
TRBV4-3,TRBJ2-1,.,TRBD2,TGCGCCAGCAGCCAAGGACTAGCGGGAGCCCTGAGCTCCTACAATGAGCAGTTCTTC,CASSQGLAGALSSYNEQFF
TRBV7-9,TRBJ1-2,.,.,TGTGCCAGCAGCCTCCCGAACCAGGGAAATGGCTACACCTTC,CASSLPNQGNGYTF
TRBV30,TRBJ2-3,few,.,TGTGCCCAGGGGCGGTCCTCAGGGGATACGCAGTATTTT,CAQGRSSGDTQYF
TRBV19,TRBJ1-1,.,.,TGTGCCAGTAAGGATGCGGACACTATGAACACTGAAGCTTTCTTT,CASKDADTMNTEAFF
TRBV24-1,TRBJ2-2,.,TRBD2,TGTGCCACCAGTGATTTACTAGCGGGGCGCACCGGGGAGCTGTTTTTT,CATSDLLAGRTGELFF
TRBV21-1,TRBJ1-2,.,.,TGTGCCAGCAGCAAAAGCCCGCTCCCGGGGGGGGGCAATGGCTACACCTTC,CASSKSPLPGGGNGYTF
TRBV7-6,TRBJ1-6,few,.,TGTGCCAGCAGCTTAGAAAGGCCCTCTAGGAATTCACCCCTCCACTTT,CASSLERPSRNSPLHF
TRBV27,TRBJ2-7,.,TRBD1,TGTGCCAGCAGTCTCTATGGGACAGGGGGCTACGAGCAGTACTTC,CASSLYGTGGYEQYF
TRBV5-1,TRBJ2-7,few,TRBD2,TGCGCCAGCAGCTTGACAGCGGGGAACTACGAGCAGTACTTC,CASSLTAGNYEQYF
TRBV30,TRBJ1-4,.,TRBD1,TGTGCCTGGAGTGGACAGGGACTCCTCAATGAAAAACTGTTTTTT,CAWSGQGLLNEKLFF
TRBV7-2,TRBJ2-7,.,.,TGTGCCAGCAGCCCCACCCCCGGGGACAACACCTACGAGCAGTACTTC,CASSPTPGDNTYEQYF
TRBV18,TRBJ2-5,.,TRBD1,TGTGCCAGCTCAACTCAGGGGGCGCGAGAGACCCAGTACTTC,CASSTQGARETQYF
TRBV7-2,TRBJ2-3,.,.,TGTGCCAGCCGTGACAGTGTGGATACGCAGTATTTT,CASRDSVDTQYF
TRBV28,TRBJ2-5,.,TRBD1,TGTGCCAGCAGTCGGACAGGGAGTTGGGGTGGGACCCAGTACTTC,CASSRTGSWGGTQYF
TRBV5-1,TRBJ2-2,once,.,TGCGCCAGCAGCTTACAGGCCACCACCGGGGAGCTGTTTTTT,CASSLQATTGELFF
TRBV5-4,TRBJ1-2,once,.,TGTGCCAGCAGCGTGGATGGGGCCTATGGCTACACCTTC,CASSVDGAYGYTF
TRBV2,TRBJ1-2,.,TRBD1,TGTGCCAGCTTAAGGGACAGGGGCGATGGCTACACCTTC,CASLRDRGDGYTF
TRBV7-8,TRBJ2-7,once,TRBD1,TGTGCCAGCAGCTCCGCACAGGGGGCCGTATCCGAGCAGTACTTC,CASSSAQGAVSEQYF
TRBV2,TRBJ2-7,.,TRBD2,TGTGCCAGCAGTGGGACTAGCGGGAGGGCCGGAGAGCAGTACTTC,CASSGTSGRAGEQYF
TRBV27,TRBJ2-1,.,TRBD2,TGTGCCAGCAGTCTTACCCGCTTAAGACTAGCGGGGTACAATGAGCAGTTCTTC,CASSLTRLRLAGYNEQFF
TRBV9,TRBJ1-2,.,.,TGTGCCAGCAGCGTAGGTTTGGGAGGGGGACAACCTACTAACTATGGCTACACCTTC,CASSVGLGGGQPTNYGYTF
TRBV12-3/TRBV12-4,TRBJ1-4,once,.,TGTGCCAGCAGTTCGGGTCCTGAGAAAAAACTGTTTTTT,CASSSGPEKKLFF
TRBV30,TRBJ2-1,.,TRBD1,TGTGCCTGGAGGATAGAGACAGGGAAGGCCTCCTACAATGAGCAGTTCTTC,CAWRIETGKASYNEQFF
TRBV10-3,TRBJ2-1,few,TRBD2,TGTGCCTCATGGGCGGGAGGGCCCCATGAGCAGTTCTTC,CASWAGGPHEQFF
TRBV11-2,TRBJ2-4,once,TRBD1,TGTGCCAGCAGCTTGGGACAGGGCAGAAACATTCAGTACTTC,CASSLGQGRNIQYF
TRBV2,TRBJ2-1,.,TRBD2,TGTGCCAGCAGTTTCGGACTAGCGGGCGAGCAGTTCTTC,CASSFGLAGEQFF
TRBV7-9,TRBJ2-7,.,TRBD1,TGTGCCAGCAGCTTAGCCCGAAGGGACAGAAACTACGAGCAGTACTTC,CASSLARRDRNYEQYF
TRBV10-1,TRBJ2-5,.,TRBD2,TGCGCCAGCAGTGAGTCGGTGCCTAGCGGGAGACGGGGCCACCAAGAGACCCAGTACTTC,CASSESVPSGRRGHQETQYF
TRBV7-2,TRBJ1-2,.,TRBD1,TGTGCCAGCAGCATTAGCCTCGGACAGGGAGGCGGTGGCTACACCTTC,CASSISLGQGGGGYTF
TRBV3-1/TRBV3-2,TRBJ2-7,.,.,TGTGCCAGCAGCCAAGACTTTAGTTACTACGAGCAGTACTTC,CASSQDFSYYEQYF
TRBV28,TRBJ2-5,once,TRBD2,TGTGCCAGCAGTTCCCGAGGGAGGGAGGGCAGGAAGACCCAGTACTTC,CASSSRGREGRKTQYF
TRBV29-1,TRBJ2-3,once,.,TGCAGCGTTGGGAGTACTCCTAGCACAGATACGCAGTATTTT,CSVGSTPSTDTQYF
TRBV27,TRBJ2-1,.,.,TGTGCCAGCAGTTTTACTCAAATTGGTGAGCAGTTCTTC,CASSFTQIGEQFF
TRBV4-3,TRBJ1-2,.,.,TGCGCCAGCAGCCAAGATCATCCAGGGTTCGGCTATGGCTACACCTTC,CASSQDHPGFGYGYTF
TRBV25-1,TRBJ2-5,.,.,TGTGCCAGCAATAACAGGCATACACCAGAAGAGACCCAGTACTTC,CASNNRHTPEETQYF
TRBV19,TRBJ1-5,once,TRBD1,TGTGCCAGTAGTACCGGACAGGGCCTGGAGCCCCAGCATTTT,CASSTGQGLEPQHF
TRBV12-3/TRBV12-4,TRBJ1-5,.,.,TGTGCCAGCAGTTCCGGGACACAGCCCCAGCATTTT,CASSSGTQPQHF
TRBV4-1,TRBJ2-5,.,.,TGCGCCAGCAGCCAAGGGGGGGGGCCAGGGACCCAGTACTTC,CASSQGGGPGTQYF